These 18 T cell receptor beta chains were sequenced from one sample in a study of T cell repertoires in cytomegalovirus infection. TCRdb re-derived calls from the reads in MiXCR, one entry per CDR3 protein. The sample has 250,000 or so distinct CDR3 sequences, 9% to 15% seen once. The sample taken for sequencing was PBMCs. Source of these receptors: a human donor in good health (CMV status not recorded). Some clones in this sample may be carry-over from other donors' samples.

The table lists this clonotype with a few counts. V and J are TRBV5-4 and TRBJ2-2; D ambiguous. Deletions cut 1 base from V and 5 bases from J, with 12 bases between. Germline CDR1 reads SGHNT; CDR2 reads YYREEE (reference sequence). The CDR3 is 15 amino acids. This CDR3 reads CASSLQRAGTGELFF. The CDR3 DNA is TGTGCCAGCAGCTTGCAAAGGGCCGGAACCGGGGAGCTGTTTTTT.

This clonotype was recorded a few times. This chain connects TRBV11-2 to TRBJ1-1; no clear D gene. This CDR3 has 12 residues. Trimming took 0 bases from V and 3 from J, leaving 2 bases between them. Germline CDR1 reads SGHAT; CDR2 reads FQNNGV. Written as DNA, the CDR3 is TGTGCCAGCAGCTTAGACGACACTGAAGCTTTCTTT. This codes for CASSLDDTEAFF.

Only a few counts were recorded for this clonotype. V usage is TRBV7-2 and J usage is TRBJ1-1; 8 positions match TRBD1. With V trimmed by 1 base and J by 7 bases, 2 bases remained unmatched. Per germline, CDR1 SGHTA and CDR2 FQGNSA. The CDR3 contains 13 residues. The CDR3 reads CASSLGTGGEAFF. CDR3 nucleotide sequence: TGTGCCAGCAGCTTAGGTACAGGGGGTGAAGCTTTCTTT.

The chain employs TRBV3-1 and TRBJ2-3; D gene unclear. The V end lost 3 bases, the J end lost 4 bases, and 8 bases lay between the germline ends. The germline V gene has CDR1 LGHDT and CDR2 YNNKEL (reference sequence). The length of the CDR3 is 13 residues. The CDR3 spells CASSQAEADTQYF. The CDR3 DNA follows: TGTGCCAGCAGCCAGGCTGAGGCAGATACGCAGTATTTT.

CDR3 loop: CASSQSLGNTEAFF. CDR3 bases: TGCGCCAGCAGCCAATCGTTGGGGAACACTGAAGCTTTCTTT. The chain uses TRBV4-3 and TRBJ1-1; D call uncertain. Trimming cost V 2 bases and J 1 base, with 8 bases left between them. This CDR3 is built from 14 residues. Per germline, CDR1 LGHNA and CDR2 YSLEER.

This sequence joins TRBV11-2 and TRBJ2-1, with TRBD2 matching 13 bases. Germline-derived CDR1 and CDR2 are SGHAT and FQNNGV. The trim removed 3 bases at V and 15 bases at J, leaving 11 bases unmatched. The CDR3 contains 15 residues. The CDR3 sequence: CASSFQGLAGERRFF. CDR3 coding DNA: TGTGCCAGCAGCTTTCAAGGACTAGCGGGAGAGCGGAGGTTCTTC.

This clonotype has a count of ten or more. This chain links TRBV10-3 with TRBJ1-5; D remains ambiguous. Deletions cut 2 bases from V and 0 bases from J, with 8 bases between. From germline, CDR1 is ENHRY and CDR2 SYGVKD. The CDR3 has 15 amino acids. DNA for the CDR3: TGTGCCATCAGTGAGGGAATCTATAGCAATCAGCCCCAGCATTTT. It specifies CAISEGIYSNQPQHF.

Ten or more counts support this clonotype. The chain's CDR3 is CASSTNSGRGNEQFF. The CDR3 DNA follows: TGTGCCAGCAGTACTAACAGCGGGAGGGGTAATGAGCAGTTCTTC. The chain uses TRBV27 and TRBJ2-1, with TRBD2 identical over 10 bases. Germline CDR1 is MNHEY and CDR2 is SMNVEV (reference sequence). V shed 5 bases and J 7 bases; nucleotides not matched to a gene: 8. The CDR3 loop spans 15 amino acids.

The chain links TRBV30 to TRBJ2-1, with D possibly being TRBD2 (6 bases). The germline V gene encodes CDR1 GTSNPN and CDR2 SVGIG (reference sequence). V was shortened by 0 bases and J by 5 bases, with 20 bases between the two germline ends. The length of the CDR3 is 17 residues. CDR3 in DNA: TGTGCCTGGAGTGTAACTAGCAGCCCCAGCCTCCACAATGAGCAGTTCTTC. This translates into CAWSVTSSPSLHNEQFF.

The table lists this clonotype with many counts. The CDR3 here is CASSSVDTQYF. Written as DNA, the CDR3 is TGTGCCAGCAGCTCGGTGGATACGCAGTATTTT. This chain uses TRBV7-2 with TRBJ2-3, with D unclear. The CDR3 has 11 residues. Between the trimmed V and J ends, which lost 4 bases and 6 bases, there was a span of 5 bases. The germline gives CDR1 SGHTA, CDR2 FQGNSA.

The chain couples TRBV20-1 to TRBJ1-5; no reliable D call. V was shortened by 3 bases and J by 4 bases, with 10 bases between the two germline ends. The CDR3 sequence is 13 residues long. Germline CDR1 DFQATT, CDR2 SNEGSKA (reference sequence). The CDR3 sequence: CSARMTLNQPQHF. CDR3 bases: TGCAGTGCTAGGATGACACTTAATCAGCCCCAGCATTTT.

Regarding this clonotype: With a much larger clone just one base away, this may be a read error. This chain links TRBV6-2 or TRBV6-3 with TRBJ2-4, with D possibly called TRBD1 or TRBD2 (5 bases each). There are 16 residues in the CDR3. The germline gives CDR1 MNHEY, CDR2 SVGEGT. CDR3 in amino acids: CASTYRRDLAKNIEYF. Written as DNA, the CDR3 is TGTGCCAGCACTTACCGCAGGGACCTAGCCAAAAACATTGAGTACTTC.

This sequence joins TRBV5-1 and TRBJ1-2; D remains unclear. Germline CDR1 SGHRS, CDR2 YFSETQ. This CDR3 is built from 15 residues. Trimming took off 2 bases at V and 3 bases at J, with 14 bases between the two ends. CDR3 DNA sequence: TGCGCCAGCAGCTTTGGACTCTCGAGAGACTATGGCTACACCTTC. As protein: CASSFGLSRDYGYTF.

This clonotype occurred many times. J is TRBJ2-3 and V is TRBV6-4; D is unresolved. The CDR3 has 15 residues. Trimming cost V 0 bases and J 2 bases, with 9 bases left between them. Germline V gene sequence: CDR1 MRHNA, CDR2 SNTAGT. CDR3 loop: CASSDSGVTTDTQYF. In nucleotides, the CDR3 is TGTGCCAGCAGTGACTCGGGTGTAACCACAGATACGCAGTATTTT.

As to this clonotype: One junction end disagrees with the germline gene, perhaps due to a read error. The chain couples TRBV19 to TRBJ2-3; TRBD2 might be the D (5 bases). From germline, CDR1 is LNHDA and CDR2 SQIVND (reference sequence). The CDR3 is 11 amino acids. This CDR3 reads CASSSGDKQYF. The CDR3 nucleotides are TGTGCCAGTAGCTCCGGGGATAAGCAGTATTTT.

This clonotype was seen at least ten times. The rearrangement joins TRBV7-2 to TRBJ2-1; tentatively, D is TRBD1 (6 bases). Germline V gene sequence: CDR1 SGHTA, CDR2 FQGNSA. This CDR3 has 15 amino acids. The germline V and J ends were trimmed by 5 bases and 9 bases, with 20 bases remaining between them. CDR3 coding DNA: TGTGCCAGCAGCCGGCCTCCTGGCACAGGGAGTGAGCAGTTCTTC. As protein: CASSRPPGTGSEQFF.

This clonotype was counted at least ten times. The J gene is TRBJ1-5, the V gene TRBV7-9; D unclear. Between the trimmed V and J ends, which lost 5 bases and 4 bases, there was a span of 9 bases. The CDR3 runs 13 residues. Germline CDR1 is SEHNR and CDR2 is FQNEAQ (reference sequence). The CDR3 loop is CASSPSQNQPQHF. CDR3 DNA: TGTGCCAGCAGCCCAAGCCAGAATCAGCCCCAGCATTTT.

This clonotype was counted ten times or more. CDR3 sequence reads: CASSLGENIQYF. DNA for the CDR3: TGTGCCAGCAGCCTTGGGGAGAACATTCAGTACTTC. The J gene is TRBJ2-4, the V gene TRBV5-5, with TRBD2 as a possible D gene (5 bases). Germline V gene sequence: CDR1 SGHKS, CDR2 YYEKEE (reference sequence). Trimming took 4 bases from V and 7 from J, leaving 9 bases between them. The CDR3 is 12 residues long.